Each of the 18 T cell receptor beta chains below was sequenced from the same sample in a study of T cell changes during pregnancy in multiple sclerosis. Generated by immunoSEQ multiplex PCR, the TCRdb table keeps only in-frame clones and is missing some. The sample holds approximately 89,000 clones; roughly 93% are singletons and the top ten take over 2%. Material: peripheral blood, obtained in the third trimester of pregnancy. These receptors came from a female donor with multiple sclerosis, enrolled in a pregnancy study.

The chain has TRBV7-2 and TRBJ1-2; 8 positions agree with TRBD1. V shed 2 bases and J 6 bases; nucleotides not matched to a gene: 11. This CDR3 region has 16 residues. Germline V gene lookup returns CDR1 SGHTA and CDR2 FQGNSA. CDR3 in DNA: TGTGCCAGCAGCTTAAGGTCACCCACAGGGGGACATGGCTACACCTTC. Protein sequence: CASSLRSPTGGHGYTF.

The V gene is TRBV27, the J gene TRBJ1-2; tentatively, D is TRBD1 (6 bases). Germline lookup yields CDR1 MNHEY and CDR2 SMNVEV (reference sequence). V was pared by 8 bases and J by 6 bases, with 13 bases between. The CDR3 consists of 12 residues. CDR3 amino acids: CASGQGFDGYTF. The CDR3 DNA is TGTGCCAGCGGGCAGGGGTTCGATGGCTACACCTTC.

The chain links TRBV12-5 to TRBJ1-6; D call uncertain. The V and J ends lost 7 bases and 10 bases respectively, with 17 bases between them. Per the germline V gene, CDR1 is LGHNT and CDR2 is FRNRAP. The CDR3 spans 14 residues. The CDR3 nucleotides are TGTGCTAGTGCTACCCGGGGTCCTGGGTCACCCCTCCACTTT. Protein sequence: CASATRGPGSPLHF.

The genes are TRBV6-1 and TRBJ2-1, with D maybe TRBD1 (5 bases). The CDR3 runs to 13 residues. V lost 3 bases, J lost 6 bases, and 9 bases lay in between. Germline V CDR1 and CDR2: MNHNS, SASEGT. CDR3 in amino acids: CASSDGASNEQFF. The CDR3 bases are TGTGCCAGCAGTGATGGGGCGTCCAATGAGCAGTTCTTC.

V is TRBV9 and J is TRBJ1-1; the D gene is possibly TRBD1 (5 bases). This CDR3 is built from 13 residues. Germline V CDR1 and CDR2: SGDLS, YYNGEE. Between the trimmed V and J ends, which lost 0 bases and 11 bases, there was a span of 14 bases. CDR3 nucleotide sequence: TGTGCCAGCAGCGTAGCGGGTCAGGGCGCGGCTTTCTTT. Protein sequence: CASSVAGQGAAFF.

This chain joins TRBV4-1 and TRBJ1-2; D unresolved. CDR1 is MGHRA, CDR2 YSYEKL, per germline. This CDR3 contains 15 residues. The germline V and J ends were trimmed by 2 bases and 4 bases, with 14 bases remaining between them. The CDR3 region has the DNA TGCGCCAGCAGCCAATCCATTGATTTACTCTATGGCTACACCTTC. Protein sequence: CASSQSIDLLYGYTF.

The chain is built from TRBV5-1 and TRBJ2-2; 8 bases agree with TRBD1. The CDR3 length is 15 residues. The V and J ends lost 0 bases and 7 bases, in that order; junction bases with no gene match: 5. Germline CDR1 reads SGHRS; CDR2 reads YFSETQ. The CDR3 here is CASSLGTGNDGELFF. CDR3 nucleotide sequence: TGCGCCAGCAGCTTGGGGACAGGGAATGACGGGGAGCTGTTTTTT.

The rearrangement links TRBV7-3 to TRBJ2-3; D is unclear. CDR1 and CDR2 from the germline V gene are SGHTA and FQGTGA. The V end lost 5 bases, the J end lost 1 base, and 19 bases lay between the germline ends. CDR3 size: 17 residues. This CDR3 reads CASSELVSIPGTDTQYF. The DNA for the CDR3 is TGTGCCAGCAGCGAGTTGGTCTCCATCCCTGGCACAGATACGCAGTATTTT.

The chain recombines TRBV6-1 with TRBJ2-5, with 9 bases aligning to TRBD2. Germline loops: CDR1 MNHNS, CDR2 SASEGT. This CDR3 spans 14 amino acids. V dropped 1 base and J dropped 4; count of bases not matched to a gene: 1. CDR3 DNA sequence: TGTGCCAGCAGTGAAGTACTAGCGGGAGAGACCCAGTACTTC. Amino acids: CASSEVLAGETQYF.

The chain has TRBV19 and TRBJ1-5; 8 bases line up with TRBD1. CDR1 and CDR2 from the germline V gene are LNHDA and SQIVND (reference sequence). The V and J ends lost 3 bases and 0 bases, in that order; junction bases with no gene match: 4. The CDR3 is 16 amino acids. CDR3 coding DNA: TGTGCCAGTAGTATCAGGGGGCTCGGTAGCAATCAGCCCCAGCATTTT. Translating it yields CASSIRGLGSNQPQHF.

The V call is TRBV5-1, the J call TRBJ1-1, with 7 bases lining up with TRBD1. Germline V lookup: CDR1 SGHRS, CDR2 YFSETQ. The CDR3 totals 13 residues. V trimming: 0 bases; J trimming: 4 bases; junction bases outside the gene matches: 0. This chain's CDR3 is CASSLDRGTEAFF. CDR3 nucleotides: TGCGCCAGCAGCTTGGACAGGGGCACTGAAGCTTTCTTT.

This chain links TRBV9 with TRBJ1-1; TRBD1 matches 7 bases. The J segment lost 3 bases and the V segment lost 3 bases, leaving 11 bases of the junction unmatched. The CDR3 covers 16 residues. The germline V gene encodes CDR1 SGDLS and CDR2 YYNGEE. CDR3 nucleotides: TGTGCCAGCAGCGAACAGGGGACCGGGTTCGACACTGAAGCTTTCTTT. Encoded protein: CASSEQGTGFDTEAFF. Supplemented by reference TRBV9 and TRBJ1-1, the full variable domain reads DSGVTQTPKHLITATGQRVTLRCSPRSGDLSVYWYQQSLDQGLQFLIQYYNGEERAKGNILERFSAQQFPDLHSELNLSSLELGDSALYFCASSEQGTGFDTEAFFGQGTRLTVV.

This chain connects TRBV7-6 to TRBJ2-6; 9 positions match TRBD1. The length of the CDR3 is 15 residues. V shed 4 bases, J shed 8 bases, and the junction held 6 bases outside the gene matches. The germline gives CDR1 SGHVS, CDR2 FNYEAQ. CDR3 sequence (DNA): TGTGCCAGCAGCTCCGGGACAGGGAGTTCCAACGTCCTGACTTTC. Translating gives CASSSGTGSSNVLTF.

For this clone: This may come from a read error, since a much larger clone is one base off. The sample carries other DNA sequences with the same CDR3. The V and J genes are TRBV14 and TRBJ1-2; D possibly corresponds to TRBD1 (6 bases). This CDR3 comprises 12 residues. The germline V gene encodes CDR1 SGHDN and CDR2 FVKESK. In nucleotides, the CDR3 is TGTGCCAGCAGCCCACAGGGTTGGGGCTATACCTTC. Residues: CASSPQGWGYTF.

The chain links TRBV14 to TRBJ2-5; 7 bases are shared with TRBD1. V dropped 4 bases and J dropped 3; count of bases not matched to a gene: 14. Germline V gives CDR1 SGHDN, CDR2 FVKESK. This CDR3 region has 17 residues. The DNA for the CDR3 is TGTGCCAGCAGCCCGCATGACAGGGTTGGGGTAGAAGAGACCCAGTACTTC. It yields the protein CASSPHDRVGVEETQYF.

The rearrangement joins TRBV6-1 to TRBJ2-1; D is possibly TRBD2 (7 bases). Per the germline V gene, CDR1 is MNHNS and CDR2 is SASEGT. The CDR3 consists of 14 residues. Trimming stripped 7 bases from V and 4 bases from J, with 14 bases between. For the CDR3, the DNA is TGTGCCAGCAAGGGGGGGGGCGTTTACAATGAGCAGTTCTTC. It specifies CASKGGGVYNEQFF.

The chain joins TRBV20-1 to TRBJ2-5; 7 bases match TRBD2. CDR1 DFQATT and CDR2 SNEGSKA come from the germline V gene (reference sequence). The CDR3 runs to 11 residues. V lost 2 bases and J lost 7; bases outside the gene matches: 1. The CDR3 region has the DNA TGCAGTGCTAGACTAGCGGTGACCCAGTACTTC. Amino acid sequence: CSARLAVTQYF.

The chain joins TRBV5-6 to TRBJ1-6, with D unresolved. The CDR3 runs to 15 residues. Germline-derived CDR1 and CDR2 are SGHDT and YYEEEE. The V gene lost 4 bases and the J gene lost 9 bases, with 17 bases spanning the gap. CDR3 sequence: CASSLKRVSSSPLHF. As DNA, the CDR3 is TGTGCCAGCAGCCTCAAACGGGTATCGAGTTCACCCCTCCACTTT.